Sequencing of this T cell receptor (beta chain) was carried out in a study of neurological immune-mediated disorders. Input was about a million sorted T cells, either CD4+ or CD8+. This clonotype was recorded many times. Its antigen is not identified. Findings and caveats of the study: HTLV-1-associated myelopathy had the most TCR clonal expansion, whereas multiple sclerosis had the least (lower than in healthy controls).

Each TCR transcript was tagged with a 10-nucleotide random UMI during 5'RACE. TCRdb ran MiXCR on the 5' RACE reads and lists one entry per CDR3 protein. The sample yields about 21,000 distinct CDR3 sequences, around 6.2% seen once. V was shortened by 1 base and J by 8 bases, with 11 bases between the two germline ends. Germline CDR1 GTSNPN, CDR2 SVGIG (reference sequence). The CDR3 has 12 amino acids. The source material was CD8+ T cells from blood. This clonotype was obtained from a man younger than 30 in good health. The V gene is TRBV30, the J gene TRBJ1-2; D unclear. For the CDR3, the DNA is TGTGCCTGGAGTGAACAGCGAGAGGGCTACACCTTC. Translation: CAWSEQREGYTF.